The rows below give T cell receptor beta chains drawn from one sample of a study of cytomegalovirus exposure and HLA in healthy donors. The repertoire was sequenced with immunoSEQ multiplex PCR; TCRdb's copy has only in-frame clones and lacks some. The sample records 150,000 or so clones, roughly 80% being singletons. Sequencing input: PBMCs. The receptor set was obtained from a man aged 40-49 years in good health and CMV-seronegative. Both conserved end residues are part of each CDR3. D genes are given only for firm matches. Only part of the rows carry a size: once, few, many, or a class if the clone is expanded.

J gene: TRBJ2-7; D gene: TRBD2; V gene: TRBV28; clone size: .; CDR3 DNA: TGTGCCAGCAGTTCCCCCGGGGGGGGGATCTCCTACGAGCAGTACTTC; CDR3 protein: CASSSPGGGISYEQYF
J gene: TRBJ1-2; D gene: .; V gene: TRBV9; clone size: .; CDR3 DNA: TGTGCCAGCAGCGTAGCTATTGACATTTACTATGGCTACACCTTC; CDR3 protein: CASSVAIDIYYGYTF
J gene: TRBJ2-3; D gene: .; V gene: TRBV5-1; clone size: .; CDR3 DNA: TGCGCCAGCAGCCAAAGAGGAACAGGGAACACAGATACGCAGTATTTT; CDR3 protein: CASSQRGTGNTDTQYF
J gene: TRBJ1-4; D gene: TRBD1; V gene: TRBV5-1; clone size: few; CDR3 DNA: TGCGCCAGCAGCGAGGGCTCAGGGGGGAGCGGGGAAAAACTGTTTTTT; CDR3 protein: CASSEGSGGSGEKLFF
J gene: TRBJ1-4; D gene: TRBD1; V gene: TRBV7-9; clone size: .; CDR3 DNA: TGTGCCAGCAGCCCCTACACAAACAGGGGCGGATTTGAAAAACTGTTTTTT; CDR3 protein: CASSPYTNRGGFEKLFF
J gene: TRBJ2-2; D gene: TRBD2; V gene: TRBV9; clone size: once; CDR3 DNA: TGTGCCAGCAGCGTTACTAGCGGGGGGGCTCCCGGGGAGCTGTTTTTT; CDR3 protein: CASSVTSGGAPGELFF
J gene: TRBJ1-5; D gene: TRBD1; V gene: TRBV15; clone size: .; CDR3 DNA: TGTGCCACCAGCAGAGATTTAGGGACAGGGGATCAGCCCCAGCATTTT; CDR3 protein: CATSRDLGTGDQPQHF
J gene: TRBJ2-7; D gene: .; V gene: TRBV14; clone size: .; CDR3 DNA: TGTGCCAGCAGCCAAGGATTTCGGGGTTTTGTCTACGAGCAGTACTTC; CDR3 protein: CASSQGFRGFVYEQYF
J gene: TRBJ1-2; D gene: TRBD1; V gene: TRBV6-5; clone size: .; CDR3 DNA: TGTGCCAGCAGTTACTCGGCAGGGGGGAACTATGGCTACACCTTC; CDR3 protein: CASSYSAGGNYGYTF
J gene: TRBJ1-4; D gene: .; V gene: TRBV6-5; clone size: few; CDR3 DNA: TGTGCCAGCAGTTTCCGGACAGAGGAAAAACTGTTTTTT; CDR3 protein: CASSFRTEEKLFF
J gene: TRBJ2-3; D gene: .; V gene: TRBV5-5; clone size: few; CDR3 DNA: TGTGCCAGCAGCTTTGGTAGCGCGGCTTCCACAGATACGCAGTATTTT; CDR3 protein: CASSFGSAASTDTQYF
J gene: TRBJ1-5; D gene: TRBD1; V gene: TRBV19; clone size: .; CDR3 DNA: TGTGCCAGTAGTGCCAGACAGGGCATGATCAATCAGCCCCAGCATTTT; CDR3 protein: CASSARQGMINQPQHF
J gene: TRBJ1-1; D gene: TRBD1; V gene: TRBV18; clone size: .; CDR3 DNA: TGTGCCAGCTCACTAGCCGGGACAGGGGCTAACACTGAAGCTTTCTTT; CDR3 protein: CASSLAGTGANTEAFF
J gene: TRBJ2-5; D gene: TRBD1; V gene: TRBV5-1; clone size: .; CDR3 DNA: TGCGCCACCGGACAGGGTCCCGGGACCCAGTACTTC; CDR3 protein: CATGQGPGTQYF
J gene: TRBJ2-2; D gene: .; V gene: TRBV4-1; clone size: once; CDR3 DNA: TGCGCCAGCAGTCGCGCCACAGGGAACACCGGGGAGCTGTTTTTT; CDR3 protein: CASSRATGNTGELFF
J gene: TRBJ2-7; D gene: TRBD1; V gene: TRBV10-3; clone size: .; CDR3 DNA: TGTGCCATCAGTGAAGGACAGGGGAAACACGAGCAGTACTTC; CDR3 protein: CAISEGQGKHEQYF
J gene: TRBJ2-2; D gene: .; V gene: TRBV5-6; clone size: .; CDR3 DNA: TGTGCCAGCAGCTCGGTCACCGGGGAGCTGTTTTTT; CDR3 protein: CASSSVTGELFF
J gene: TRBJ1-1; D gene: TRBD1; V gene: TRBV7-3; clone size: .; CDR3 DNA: TGTGCCAGCAGCCCGGACAGGGACACTGAAGCTTTCTTT; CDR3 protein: CASSPDRDTEAFF
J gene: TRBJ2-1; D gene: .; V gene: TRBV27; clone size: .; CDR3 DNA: TGTGCCAGCTGGGGGGTATACAATGAGCAGTTCTTC; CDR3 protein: CASWGVYNEQFF
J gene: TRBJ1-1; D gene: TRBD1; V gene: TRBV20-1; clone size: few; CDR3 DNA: TGCAGTGCTGCTAGGACAGGGTTGGCTTTCTTT; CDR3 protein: CSAARTGLAFF
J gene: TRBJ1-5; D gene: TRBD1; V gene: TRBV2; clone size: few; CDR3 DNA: TGTGCCAGCAGTGCCCAGGGGGATCAGCCCCAGCATTTT; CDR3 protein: CASSAQGDQPQHF
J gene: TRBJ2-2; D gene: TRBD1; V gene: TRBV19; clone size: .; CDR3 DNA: TGTGCCAGTAGGGACAGGGGTCGCACCGGGGAGCTGTTTTTT; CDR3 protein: CASRDRGRTGELFF
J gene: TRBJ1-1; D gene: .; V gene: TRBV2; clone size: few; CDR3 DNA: TGTGCCAGCAGTGAGAACAGACAAAACACTGAAGCTTTCTTT; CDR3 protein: CASSENRQNTEAFF
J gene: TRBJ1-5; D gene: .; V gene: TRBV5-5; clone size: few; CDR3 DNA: TGTGCCAGCAGCCCGGGACAAACTTATCAGCCCCAGCATTTT; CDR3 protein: CASSPGQTYQPQHF
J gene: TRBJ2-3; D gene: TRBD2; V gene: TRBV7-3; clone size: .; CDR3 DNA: TGTGCCAGCAGCCCACAGCGGGGGTCCACAGATACGCAGTATTTT; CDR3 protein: CASSPQRGSTDTQYF
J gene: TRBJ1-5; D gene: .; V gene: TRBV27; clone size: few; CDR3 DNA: TGTGCCAGCAGTTTATCTAGTTACAGACCCAATCAGCCCCAGCATTTT; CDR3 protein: CASSLSSYRPNQPQHF
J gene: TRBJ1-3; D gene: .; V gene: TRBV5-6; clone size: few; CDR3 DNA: TGTGCCAGCACCGCCACCGCCAGGGCGGGAAACACCATATATTTT; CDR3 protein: CASTATARAGNTIYF
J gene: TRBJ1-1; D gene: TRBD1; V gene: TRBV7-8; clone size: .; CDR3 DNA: TGTGCCAGCAGCTTCGGACAGGGGGAGAACACTGAAGCTTTCTTT; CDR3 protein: CASSFGQGENTEAFF
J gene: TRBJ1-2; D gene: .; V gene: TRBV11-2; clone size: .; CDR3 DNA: TGTGCCAGCAGCTTAGATTTGGTGGGCTGGGATGGCTACACCTTC; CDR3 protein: CASSLDLVGWDGYTF
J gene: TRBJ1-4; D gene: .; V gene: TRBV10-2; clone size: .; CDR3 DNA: TGCGCCACCAGAGATACAGGCACTAATGAAAAACTGTTTTTT; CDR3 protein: CATRDTGTNEKLFF
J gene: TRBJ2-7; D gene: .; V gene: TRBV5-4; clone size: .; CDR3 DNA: TGTGCCAGCAGCCGCACCGGTTCCTTAGCGGTGAGCGACGAGCAGTACTTC; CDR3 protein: CASSRTGSLAVSDEQYF
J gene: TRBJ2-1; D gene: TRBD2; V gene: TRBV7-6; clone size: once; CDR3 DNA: TGTGCCAGCCGGGGGGTAGCGGGGGGGCACAATGAGCAGTTCTTC; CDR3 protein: CASRGVAGGHNEQFF
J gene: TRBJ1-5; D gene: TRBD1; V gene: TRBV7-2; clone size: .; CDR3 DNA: TGTGCCAGCAGCTTAGTGGGGACAGGGGACAATCAGCCCCAGCATTTT; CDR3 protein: CASSLVGTGDNQPQHF